The subject of this entry is one T cell receptor beta chain. The data belong to a study of response to subunit inactivated influenza vaccine. Germline loops: CDR1 KGHSH, CDR2 LQKENI. V was trimmed by 5 bases and J by 0 bases, leaving 9 bases between them. The CDR3 sequence is 14 residues long. TCRdb re-called the RT-PCR reads with MiXCR, one entry per CDR3 protein. The sample has roughly 170,000 distinct CDR3 sequences; around 9.2% are singletons. This sequence joins TRBV18 and TRBJ2-3; D may match TRBD1 or TRBD2 (6 bases each). The origin of this receptor is a man aged 45-65 years who received an inactivated influenza vaccine. The sample here was non-naive T cells sorted from PBMCs, taken on the day of vaccination. The CDR3 DNA reads TGTGCCAGCTCAACAGGGACTAGCACAGATACGCAGTATTTT. Translating gives CASSTGTSTDTQYF. Combining the CDR3 with reference TRBV18 and TRBJ2-3 gives the whole variable domain NAGVMQNPRHLVRRRGQEARLRCSPMKGHSHVYWYRQLPEEGLKFMVYLQKENIIDESGMPKERFSAEFPKEGPSILRIQQVVRGDSAAYFCASSTGTSTDTQYFGPGTRLTVL.